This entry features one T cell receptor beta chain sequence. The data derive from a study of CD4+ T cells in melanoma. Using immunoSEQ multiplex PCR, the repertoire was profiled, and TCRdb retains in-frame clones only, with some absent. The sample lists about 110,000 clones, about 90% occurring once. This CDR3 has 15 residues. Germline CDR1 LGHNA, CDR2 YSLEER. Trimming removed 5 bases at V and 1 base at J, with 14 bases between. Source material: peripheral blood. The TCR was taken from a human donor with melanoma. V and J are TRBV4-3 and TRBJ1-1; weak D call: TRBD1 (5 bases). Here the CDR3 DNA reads TGCGCCAGCAGCTGGCGAGAGACAGCGAACACTGAAGCTTTCTTT. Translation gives CASSWRETANTEAFF.